Presented here are 28 T cell receptor beta chains from one specimen sequenced in a study of blood T cell repertoires in COVID-19. Here immunoSEQ multiplex PCR was the method, and the copy in TCRdb shows in-frame clones only, minus some. The sample carries fewer than 150,000 clones, approximately 85% recorded once. Input material: peripheral blood. Receptors originate from a human donor in a cohort sampled during active COVID-19.

This clone was found a few times. The chain couples TRBV10-3 to TRBJ2-3; the match to TRBD2 covers 11 bases. The ends lost 4 bases at V and 7 bases at J; junction bases unmatched: 10. This CDR3 is built from 16 residues. Per the germline V gene, CDR1 is ENHRY and CDR2 is SYGVKD. The CDR3 DNA sequence: TGTGCCATCAGTGGGGGGACTAGCGGCCCACCAAATACGCAGTATTTT. Translated: CAISGGTSGPPNTQYF.

The rearrangement joins TRBV6-2 or TRBV6-3 to TRBJ1-1; a possible D gene is TRBD1 (6 bases). The CDR3 covers 17 residues. Germline CDR1 MNHEY, CDR2 SVGEGT. Trimming removed 5 bases at V and 0 bases at J, with 19 bases between. This CDR3 reads CASSHRTVSPMNTEAFF. DNA for the CDR3: TGTGCCAGCAGTCACCGGACAGTCTCCCCTATGAACACTGAAGCTTTCTTT.

The CDR3 loop is CASRTGHTEAFF. The DNA for the CDR3 is TGTGCCAGTAGAACAGGGCACACTGAAGCTTTCTTT. This rearrangement joins TRBV19 to TRBJ1-1; D might be TRBD1 (6 bases). This CDR3 spans 12 amino acids. Trimming pared 6 bases from V and 3 bases from J, leaving 8 bases between. Germline lookup yields CDR1 LNHDA and CDR2 SQIVND (reference sequence).

The chain recombines TRBV7-2 with TRBJ1-3; D is undetermined. This CDR3 has 15 residues. Per germline, CDR1 SGHTA and CDR2 FQGNSA. Between the trimmed V and J ends, which lost 2 bases and 4 bases, there was a span of 12 bases. The CDR3: CASSLMGAAGNTIYF. CDR3 coding DNA: TGTGCCAGCAGCTTAATGGGAGCAGCGGGAAACACCATATATTTT.

This clone was detected once. The chain carries TRBV5-1 and TRBJ2-2; 8 bases match TRBD1. After removal of 4 bases from V and 7 bases from J, the junction contained 9 bases not matched to a gene. CDR1 is SGHRS and CDR2 is YFSETQ in the germline V gene. The CDR3 is 15 residues long. CDR3: CASSPDRGTFGELFF. The CDR3, as DNA: TGCGCCAGCAGCCCCGACAGGGGTACGTTCGGGGAGCTGTTTTTT.

This clone was observed a few times. The chain combines TRBV6-1 with TRBJ1-2, with D possibly matching TRBD1 (6 bases). V gave up 3 bases and J gave up 5 bases, with 13 bases separating them. This CDR3 contains 14 residues. CDR1 and CDR2 from the germline V gene are MNHNS and SASEGT. CDR3: CASSDWGLGYGYTF. The DNA for the CDR3 is TGTGCCAGCAGTGATTGGGGGCTCGGGTATGGCTACACCTTC.

The chain joins TRBV6-1 to TRBJ2-1; 9 bases are a match to TRBD1. Unmatched junction bases numbered 3, after V lost 3 bases and J lost 6 bases. This CDR3 is built from 14 residues. Germline lookup yields CDR1 MNHNS and CDR2 SASEGT. The CDR3 DNA sequence: TGTGCCAGCAGTGAGGGACAGGGTCGCAATGAGCAGTTCTTC. It codes for CASSEGQGRNEQFF.

This chain uses TRBV24-1 with TRBJ2-3; TRBD2 aligns across 7 bases. CDR3 size: 16 residues. Germline CDR1 KGHDR, CDR2 SFDVKD. The V and J ends lost 3 bases and 4 bases, in that order; junction bases with no gene match: 9. CDR3 region: CATSDPSGKGADTQYF. CDR3 in DNA: TGTGCCACCAGTGATCCCAGCGGGAAAGGGGCAGATACGCAGTATTTT.

The rearrangement joins TRBV7-2 to TRBJ2-7, with D possibly TRBD1 on 5 matching bases. The CDR3 is 14 amino acids. V was cut by 1 base and J by 4 bases, with 11 bases left in between. CDR1 is SGHTA, CDR2 FQGNSA, per germline. The DNA for the CDR3 is TGTGCCAGCAGCTTAGGCAGGGCCACTTACGAGCAGTACTTC. Protein product: CASSLGRATYEQYF.

In nucleotides, the CDR3 is TGTGCCAGCAGTTTTTCGCAGGGGGCGGCCGGGGAGCTGTTTTTT. Protein product: CASSFSQGAAGELFF. This chain joins TRBV27 and TRBJ2-2; 8 bases map to TRBD1. Germline V gene data show CDR1 as MNHEY and CDR2 as SMNVEV (reference sequence). The CDR3 is 15 amino acids. The V gene end was trimmed by 3 bases and the J gene end by 6 bases; junction bases not matched to a gene: 6.

The chain is built from TRBV5-1 and TRBJ1-3, with D possibly being TRBD1 (5 bases). Germline-derived CDR1 and CDR2 are SGHRS and YFSETQ. This CDR3 contains 14 residues. V shed 7 bases and J shed 2 bases, with 13 bases lying between them. As DNA, the CDR3 is TGCGCCAGCGGATTAGCGGGGGCTGGAAACACCATATATTTT. It specifies CASGLAGAGNTIYF. Filled out from reference TRBV5-1 and TRBJ1-3, the complete variable domain reads KAGVTQTPRYLIKTRGQQVTLSCSPISGHRSVSWYQQTPGQGLQFLFEYFSETQRNKGNFPGRFSGRQFSNSRSEMNVSTLELGDSALYLCASGLAGAGNTIYFGEGSWLTVV.

The V and J genes are TRBV9 and TRBJ2-3; D is perhaps TRBD1 (6 bases). The CDR3 sequence is 15 residues long. The V end lost 4 bases, the J end lost 1 base, and 13 bases lay between the germline ends. Germline CDR1 reads SGDLS; CDR2 reads YYNGEE. The CDR3: CASSSREGGTDTQYF. In DNA form, the CDR3 reads TGTGCCAGCAGCAGCCGAGAGGGGGGCACAGATACGCAGTATTTT.

In this sample, this clone turned up once. The chain employs TRBV2 and TRBJ2-1; D gene uncertain. The germline V gene encodes CDR1 SNHLY and CDR2 FYNNEI. Trimming pared 11 bases from V and 4 bases from J, leaving 24 bases between. The CDR3 is made up of 16 amino acids. Here the CDR3 DNA reads TGTGCCGTCCCTCGAGGAGAGCCCACTGTATACAATGAGCAGTTCTTC. Translation: CAVPRGEPTVYNEQFF.

The table lists this clone with a count of one. The chain has TRBV10-2 and TRBJ1-4; weak D call: TRBD1 (5 bases). CDR1 and CDR2 from the germline V gene are WSHSY and SAAADI. CDR3 size: 13 residues. V was trimmed by 3 bases and J by 6 bases, leaving 8 bases between them. The CDR3 region is CASSEAGYEKLFF. The CDR3 DNA is TGCGCCAGCAGTGAAGCAGGGTATGAAAAACTGTTTTTT.

The chain uses TRBV5-8 and TRBJ2-2, with D uncertain. V shed 0 bases and J shed 2 bases, with 8 bases lying between them. CDR3 size: 15 residues. Germline V gene sequence: CDR1 SGHTS, CDR2 YDEGEE. The CDR3 sequence: CASSLAAGNTGELFF. DNA of the CDR3: TGTGCCAGCAGCTTGGCCGCAGGCAACACCGGGGAGCTGTTTTTT.

The chain uses TRBV7-9 and TRBJ1-4; D possibly corresponds to TRBD1 (6 bases). The CDR3 runs 13 residues. The ends were cut back, 5 bases at V and 7 bases at J, with 11 bases in the middle. The germline CDR1 and CDR2 sequences are SEHNR and FQNEAQ (reference sequence). CDR3 nucleotide sequence: TGTGCCAGCAGCCCAACAGGGAGTGAAAAACTGTTTTTT. Its protein product is CASSPTGSEKLFF.

The chain uses TRBV7-2 and TRBJ1-4, with D possibly matching TRBD1 (5 bases). The CDR3 totals 16 residues. The V gene lost 1 base and the J gene lost 4 bases, with 13 bases spanning the gap. Germline V gene sequence: CDR1 SGHTA, CDR2 FQGNSA. The CDR3 coding sequence is TGTGCCAGCAGCTTAGACCCGGCGGGGGATAATGAAAAACTGTTTTTT. It yields the protein CASSLDPAGDNEKLFF.

This chain links TRBV14 with TRBJ1-4; TRBD1 is a possible D gene (5 bases). Germline V CDR1 and CDR2: SGHDN, FVKESK. Trimming stripped 3 bases from V and 10 bases from J, with 12 bases between. The CDR3 extends over 13 amino acids. For the CDR3, the DNA is TGTGCCAGCAGCCACGGGCGGCAGGGAAAACTGTTTTTT. This codes for CASSHGRQGKLFF.

The chain uses TRBV18 and TRBJ1-1; 8 bases line up with TRBD1. The CDR3 contains 17 residues. Trimming at V came to 3 bases and at J to 1 base, leaving 10 bases not matched to a gene. Germline V gene lookup returns CDR1 KGHSH and CDR2 LQKENI. The chain's CDR3 is CASSPRLRDRQNTEAFF. The CDR3 nucleotides read TGTGCCAGCTCACCGCGCCTCCGGGACAGGCAGAACACTGAAGCTTTCTTT.

The V gene is TRBV4-3, the J gene TRBJ1-4; D gene ambiguous. The germline V gene has CDR1 LGHNA and CDR2 YSLEER. The CDR3 totals 15 residues. The V end was cut by 0 bases, the J end by 8 bases, with 13 bases between. CDR3 sequence reads: CASSQDSVPGEKLFF. CDR3 coding DNA: TGCGCCAGCAGCCAAGATTCGGTACCGGGGGAAAAACTGTTTTTT.

The V gene is TRBV7-2, the J gene TRBJ2-5, with 7 bases lining up with TRBD2. Trimming at V came to 1 base and at J to 6 bases, leaving 11 bases not matched to a gene. Germline loops: CDR1 SGHTA, CDR2 FQGNSA. The CDR3 length is 16 residues. CDR3 in DNA: TGTGCCAGCAGCTTAGGACCGAGCGGGGTAGGGAAGACCCAGTACTTC. It translates to CASSLGPSGVGKTQYF. Variable domain in full (rest from reference TRBV7-2 and TRBJ2-5): GAGVSQSPSNKVTEKGKDVELRCDPISGHTALYWYRQSLGQGLEFLIYFQGNSAPDKSGLPSDRFSAERTGGSVSTLTIQRTQQEDSAVYLCASSLGPSGVGKTQYFGPGTRLLVL.

As to this clone: The same CDR3 is also encoded by other DNA sequences in this sample. CDR3 coding DNA: TGTGCCAGCTCACCAAGTCTAGCGGGAAACAATGAGCAGTTCTTC. Translated, it gives CASSPSLAGNNEQFF. This chain joins TRBV18 and TRBJ2-1, with 9 bases identical to TRBD2. The germline V gene encodes CDR1 KGHSH and CDR2 LQKENI. V dropped 2 bases and J dropped 5; count of bases not matched to a gene: 4. This CDR3 spans 15 amino acids.

V and J are TRBV18 and TRBJ2-2; tentative D call: TRBD2 (6 bases). The CDR3 sequence is 17 residues long. Germline V lookup: CDR1 KGHSH, CDR2 LQKENI. V was trimmed by 6 bases and J by 0 bases, leaving 17 bases between them. CDR3 nucleotides: TGTGCCAGCTCCCAGTCCGGGGGAGCGGCGAACACCGGGGAGCTGTTTTTT. Translated: CASSQSGGAANTGELFF.

This clone was seen just once. The V gene is TRBV6-6, the J gene TRBJ1-2; no clear D gene. V was cut by 2 bases and J by 7 bases, with 8 bases left in between. The CDR3 contains 12 residues. Germline V lookup: CDR1 MNHNY, CDR2 SVGAGI (reference sequence). The CDR3 region has the DNA TGTGCCAGCAGTTACGAGAGTCTTGGCTACACCTTC. Its protein product is CASSYESLGYTF.

J is TRBJ2-3 and V is TRBV5-1; D not certain. CDR1 and CDR2 from the germline V gene are SGHRS and YFSETQ. The germline V and J ends were trimmed by 1 base and 1 base, with 7 bases remaining between them. The CDR3 covers 14 residues. The CDR3, as DNA: TGCGCCAGCAGCTTGCAGGTCGGCACAGATACGCAGTATTTT. Encoded protein: CASSLQVGTDTQYF.

V gene TRBV5-4 combines with J gene TRBJ2-2, with TRBD2 identical over 12 bases. The germline CDR1 and CDR2 sequences are SGHNT and YYREEE (reference sequence). J lost 5 bases, V lost 3 bases, and 2 bases had no gene match. The CDR3 is 15 amino acids. The CDR3 sequence is CASSSGTSGTGELFF. The CDR3, as DNA: TGTGCCAGCAGCTCCGGGACTAGCGGGACCGGGGAGCTGTTTTTT.

The CDR3 DNA follows: TGCAGCGTCCCTAAGGGAGTGTCCTACAATGAGCAGTTCTTC. Protein sequence: CSVPKGVSYNEQFF. This sequence joins TRBV29-1 and TRBJ2-1, with D possibly matching TRBD2 (5 bases). CDR1 and CDR2 from the germline V gene are SQVTM and ANQGSEA. The CDR3 covers 14 residues. V lost 6 bases, J lost 1 base, and 13 bases lay in between.

The chain couples TRBV11-2 to TRBJ1-2; D may be TRBD1 (6 bases). The V end was cut by 5 bases, the J end by 4 bases, with 14 bases between. Germline assignment: CDR1 SGHAT and CDR2 FQNNGV. The CDR3 extends over 14 amino acids. The CDR3 region has the DNA TGTGCCAGCAGCCCCGGGGCAGGGGCCTATGGCTACACCTTC. As protein: CASSPGAGAYGYTF. The full variable domain, with the rest looked up from reference TRBV11-2 and TRBJ1-2, is EAGVAQSPRYKIIEKRQSVAFWCNPISGHATLYWYQQILGQGPKLLIQFQNNGVVDDSQLPKDRFSAERLKGVDSTLKIQPAKLEDSAVYLCASSPGAGAYGYTFGSGTRLTVV.